A selection of T cell receptor beta chains follows, all from one sample in a study of blood T cell repertoires in COVID-19. TCRdb's table, derived via immunoSEQ multiplex PCR, lists solely in-frame clones and lacks some. This table has more than 95,000 clones, 75% to 90% appearing once. The source material was peripheral blood. Source of these receptors: a man aged 50-60 years with acute or convalescent COVID-19. Each CDR3 is given with its conserved first and last residue. A D gene is named only where the DNA matches it firmly. Rows give clone size only sometimes, using once, few, many, or a class for an expanded clone.

length	V	D	size	J	CDR3	DNA
16	TRBV24-1	TRBD1	.	TRBJ2-1	CATSDSGTGSYNEQFF	TGTGCCACCAGTGATTCCGGGACAGGGTCCTACAATGAGCAGTTCTTC
17	TRBV11-3	.	.	TRBJ2-1	CASSLLTRTLRPREQFF	TGTGCCAGCAGCTTATTGACCCGGACACTCCGCCCAAGGGAGCAGTTCTTC
18	TRBV6-2/TRBV6-3	.	.	TRBJ2-3	CASSYDRSGLRYTDTQYF	TGTGCCAGCAGTTACGATCGCAGCGGGTTACGATACACAGATACGCAGTATTTT
13	TRBV12-3/TRBV12-4	.	.	TRBJ1-6	CASSPGLRSPLHF	TGTGCCAGCAGTCCCGGACTTAGGTCACCCCTCCACTTT
17	TRBV24-1	TRBD1	.	TRBJ2-2	CATSDSAGTGNTGELFF	TGTGCCACCAGTGATTCCGCCGGGACAGGGAACACCGGGGAGCTGTTTTTT
14	TRBV6-4	TRBD2	.	TRBJ2-3	CASSPGEGGDTQYF	TGTGCCAGCAGTCCCGGGGAGGGCGGAGATACGCAGTATTTT
18	TRBV2	TRBD2	.	TRBJ2-3	CASRRASGLAGGADTQYF	TGTGCCAGCAGGAGGGCATCGGGACTAGCGGGTGGGGCAGATACGCAGTATTTT
14	TRBV28	.	.	TRBJ1-2	CASSLSGIYYGYTF	TGTGCCAGCAGTTTATCAGGGATTTACTATGGCTACACCTTC
15	TRBV6-1	TRBD1	.	TRBJ2-7	CASSEAGTGAYEQYF	TGTGCCAGCAGTGAAGCCGGGACAGGGGCCTACGAGCAGTACTTC
12	TRBV10-3	.	.	TRBJ2-1	CAISEPYNEQFF	TGTGCCATCAGTGAGCCTTACAATGAGCAGTTCTTC
14	TRBV5-6	.	.	TRBJ2-7	CASSLVGQGYEQYF	TGTGCCAGCAGCTTGGTCGGCCAGGGATACGAGCAGTACTTC
14	TRBV15	.	.	TRBJ2-5	CATSRLDSLETQYF	TGTGCCACCAGCAGACTAGACAGCCTAGAGACCCAGTACTTC
15	TRBV10-1	TRBD1	.	TRBJ1-1	CASSESRGLRTEAFF	TGCGCCAGCAGTGAGTCTAGGGGGCTGAGGACTGAAGCTTTCTTT
16	TRBV9	TRBD2	.	TRBJ2-2	CASSALSPGGTGELFF	TGTGCCAGCAGCGCCCTGTCCCCGGGGGGCACCGGGGAGCTGTTTTTT
13	TRBV19	TRBD1	.	TRBJ2-1	CASSTGQHNEQFF	TGTGCCAGCTCGACGGGACAGCACAATGAGCAGTTCTTC
18	TRBV19	TRBD1	.	TRBJ1-5	CASSPNRGQGAFNQPQHF	TGTGCCAGTAGCCCCAATAGAGGACAGGGGGCTTTCAATCAGCCCCAGCATTTT
16	TRBV5-1	TRBD2	.	TRBJ2-3	CASSLGLAGGTDTQYF	TGCGCCAGCAGCTTGGGACTAGCGGGGGGCACAGATACGCAGTATTTT
14	TRBV30	.	.	TRBJ1-1	CAWSSTTITTEAFF	TGTGCCTGGAGTTCCACTACAATCACCACTGAAGCTTTCTTT
13	TRBV5-5	.	once	TRBJ2-5	CASLQGLQETQYF	TGTGCCAGCCTACAGGGTCTCCAAGAGACCCAGTACTTC
14	TRBV5-1	TRBD1	.	TRBJ1-1	CASTWAGGLGEAFF	TGCGCCAGCACTTGGGCAGGGGGCCTAGGTGAAGCTTTCTTT
12	TRBV28	.	.	TRBJ1-2	CASSTGLSGYTF	TGTGCCAGCAGTACCGGTCTAAGCGGCTACACCTTC
14	TRBV6-5	.	.	TRBJ2-1	CASSSFPGDNEQFF	TGTGCCAGCAGTTCGTTCCCCGGGGACAATGAGCAGTTCTTC
15	TRBV2	TRBD1	once	TRBJ1-5	CASSPTGDSNQPQHF	TGTGCCAGCAGTCCCACAGGGGATAGCAATCAGCCCCAGCATTTT
15	TRBV10-3	TRBD1	.	TRBJ2-1	CAISDPDRVYNEQFF	TGTGCCATCAGTGATCCCGACAGGGTTTACAATGAGCAGTTCTTC
13	TRBV18	.	.	TRBJ2-5	CASSPLWLETQYF	TGTGCCAGCTCACCCCTATGGTTGGAGACCCAGTACTTC
14	TRBV7-9	.	.	TRBJ1-5	CASTSGGNNQPQHF	TGTGCCAGCACCTCGGGAGGGAATAATCAGCCCCAGCATTTT
14	TRBV27	TRBD1	.	TRBJ2-7	CASSLSQGAGEQYF	TGTGCCAGCAGTTTATCACAGGGGGCCGGGGAGCAGTACTTC